Listed here are 27 T cell receptor beta chains from one sample, sequenced in a study of T cell responses to AZD1222 COVID-19 vaccine. Some clones are missing from TCRdb's copy, which holds only in-frame ones; the method was immunoSEQ multiplex PCR. In the table there are more than 85,000 clones, roughly four fifths of which are singletons. Sequencing used peripheral blood, obtained on day 0 of AZD1222 vaccination. The receptors shown here come from an adult in good health.

The sample holds one count of this clone. One junction end does not reproduce the germline sequence, and a read error may be involved. V is TRBV5-1 and J is TRBJ2-5; 10 bases align to TRBD1. The CDR3 is 14 residues long. Germline loops: CDR1 SGHRS, CDR2 YFSETQ. CDR3 sequence: CARSSWTGGGTQYF. CDR3 sequence (DNA): TGCGCCCGCAGCTCCTGGACAGGGGGGGGGACCCAGTACTTC.

V gene TRBV5-1 combines with J gene TRBJ1-6; D possibly corresponds to TRBD1 (6 bases). The CDR3 spans 14 residues. The V end lost 4 bases, the J end lost 8 bases, and 13 bases lay between the germline ends. The germline V gene has CDR1 SGHRS and CDR2 YFSETQ. In DNA, the CDR3 is TGCGCCAGCAGCCCCCGGGACACCCATTCACCCCTCCACTTT. Its protein product is CASSPRDTHSPLHF.

This clone has a handful of counts. The chain links TRBV24-1 to TRBJ1-2; 7 bases match TRBD1. CDR3 length equals 15 residues. Unmatched junction bases numbered 9, after V lost 4 bases and J lost 5 bases. CDR1 is KGHDR and CDR2 is SFDVKD in the germline V gene. The DNA of the CDR3 is TGTGCCACCAGTGAGACCGGACAGGAGGGTTATGGCTACACCTTC. It codes for CATSETGQEGYGYTF.

The J gene is TRBJ2-7, the V gene TRBV5-1, with 11 nucleotides matching TRBD2. The V and J ends lost 4 bases and 4 bases, in that order; junction bases with no gene match: 4. The germline CDR1 and CDR2 sequences are SGHRS and YFSETQ. The CDR3 is 14 amino acids. The CDR3: CASSNTSGRYEQYF. CDR3 sequence (DNA): TGCGCCAGCAGCAACACTAGCGGGAGATACGAGCAGTACTTC.

The sample holds a few counts of this clone. The chain couples TRBV5-4 to TRBJ1-2; TRBD1 matches 9 bases. Germline loops: CDR1 SGHNT, CDR2 YYREEE (reference sequence). The CDR3 runs to 15 residues. With 6 bases clipped from V and 2 bases from J, the junction kept 8 bases outside the gene matches. The CDR3 protein is CASTLGGQGNYGYTF. The CDR3 region has the DNA TGTGCCAGCACCCTGGGGGGACAGGGAAACTATGGCTACACCTTC.

The rearrangement joins TRBV11-2 to TRBJ2-2, with unresolved D. Deletions cut 1 base from V and 1 base from J, with 10 bases between. Germline V CDR1 and CDR2: SGHAT, FQNNGV. This CDR3 contains 16 residues. CDR3 protein: CASSLVPLGNTGELFF. The CDR3 DNA sequence: TGTGCCAGCAGCTTAGTCCCCTTGGGGAACACCGGGGAGCTGTTTTTT.

V gene TRBV28 combines with J gene TRBJ1-1; D remains ambiguous. The ends were cut back, 6 bases at V and 6 bases at J, with 11 bases in the middle. This CDR3 contains 12 residues. From germline, CDR1 is MDHEN and CDR2 SYDVKM. The chain's CDR3 is CASRGVGAEAFF. DNA of the CDR3: TGTGCCAGCAGGGGAGTGGGTGCTGAAGCTTTCTTT.

As concerns this clone: Within the sample, other DNA sequences also encode this same CDR3. V usage is TRBV11-2 and J usage is TRBJ1-1; D is perhaps TRBD1 (6 bases). V lost 6 bases, J lost 2 bases, and 10 bases lay in between. CDR1 is SGHAT and CDR2 is FQNNGV in the germline V gene. This CDR3 contains 13 residues. CDR3 in DNA: TGTGCCAGCAGAGGACAGACCAACACTGAAGCTTTCTTT. As protein: CASRGQTNTEAFF. The variable domain in full, completed from reference TRBV11-2 and TRBJ1-1, reads EAGVAQSPRYKIIEKRQSVAFWCNPISGHATLYWYQQILGQGPKLLIQFQNNGVVDDSQLPKDRFSAERLKGVDSTLKIQPAKLEDSAVYLCASRGQTNTEAFFGQGTRLTVV.

This clone was counted only a few times. The chain is built from TRBV28 and TRBJ1-2, with a tentative D call TRBD1 (5 bases). The CDR3 totals 14 residues. Trimming removed 3 bases at V and 4 bases at J, with 12 bases between. Per germline, CDR1 MDHEN and CDR2 SYDVKM. CDR3 region: CASSFGGESYGYTF. CDR3 in DNA: TGTGCCAGCAGTTTTGGGGGGGAAAGCTATGGCTACACCTTC.

The gene calls are TRBV7-2 and TRBJ2-1; 9 bases are a match to TRBD1. V trimming: 5 bases; J trimming: 6 bases; junction bases outside the gene matches: 11. CDR3 size: 16 residues. CDR1 and CDR2 (germline): SGHTA, FQGNSA. The CDR3 DNA reads as TGTGCCAGCAGCCCGACGCCCGGGACAGGGCGCAATGAGCAGTTCTTC. This encodes CASSPTPGTGRNEQFF.

This chain uses TRBV28 with TRBJ2-7; D gene ambiguous. The length of the CDR3 is 11 residues. Germline lookup yields CDR1 MDHEN and CDR2 SYDVKM. V lost 3 bases and J 6 bases, leaving 6 bases between the germline ends. The CDR3 here is CASSLLREQYF. CDR3 bases: TGTGCCAGCAGTTTGTTACGCGAGCAGTACTTC.

This clone occurred a few times. This rearrangement joins TRBV7-8 to TRBJ1-4; possible D gene TRBD1, 6 bases. The CDR3 runs 16 residues. V was trimmed by 2 bases and J by 4 bases, leaving 14 bases between them. Germline lookup yields CDR1 SGHVS and CDR2 FQNEAQ. CDR3 coding DNA: TGTGCCAGCAGCTTAACGAGCGGACAGTATAATGAAAAACTGTTTTTT. Protein sequence: CASSLTSGQYNEKLFF.

This chain links TRBV28 with TRBJ1-2; no definite D call. V was shortened by 7 bases and J by 0 bases, with 12 bases between the two germline ends. The germline V gene has CDR1 MDHEN and CDR2 SYDVKM. The CDR3 is made up of 14 amino acids. The CDR3, as DNA: TGTGCCAGCATAGGTTGGGCGACTAACTATGGCTACACCTTC. It encodes CASIGWATNYGYTF.

This clone was seen a single time. The DNA for the CDR3 is TGTGCCAGCAGTCAACCAGGACTAGCCCGGGGAGAGACCCAGTACTTC. This codes for CASSQPGLARGETQYF. V usage is TRBV6-2 or TRBV6-3 and J usage is TRBJ2-5; 8 bases align to TRBD2. CDR1 and CDR2 (germline): MNHEY, SVGEGT. V shed 5 bases, J shed 4 bases, and the junction held 12 bases outside the gene matches. The CDR3 covers 16 residues.

V gene TRBV5-1 combines with J gene TRBJ2-3; the D is unclear. In germline, CDR1 is SGHRS, CDR2 YFSETQ. This CDR3 contains 14 residues. The V and J ends lost 3 bases and 4 bases respectively, with 12 bases between them. The CDR3 reads CASSSPISADTQYF. The CDR3, as DNA: TGCGCCAGCAGCTCGCCCATCTCGGCAGATACGCAGTATTTT.

The rearrangement joins TRBV29-1 to TRBJ2-3, with D possibly matching TRBD1 (6 bases). The CDR3 totals 12 residues. From germline, CDR1 is SQVTM and CDR2 ANQGSEA. The V end lost 3 bases, the J end lost 3 bases, and 7 bases lay between the germline ends. CDR3 nucleotide sequence: TGCAGCGTTGACAGGGGTACAGATACGCAGTATTTT. This codes for CSVDRGTDTQYF.

The chain couples TRBV4-3 to TRBJ2-1; D might be TRBD1 (5 bases). The CDR3 runs 17 residues. V was shortened by 0 bases and J by 0 bases, with 12 bases between the two germline ends. CDR1 LGHNA and CDR2 YSLEER come from the germline V gene. CDR3 protein: CASSQDQGASSYNEQFF. The DNA of the CDR3 is TGCGCCAGCAGCCAAGACCAGGGTGCGAGCTCCTACAATGAGCAGTTCTTC.

V and J are TRBV20-1 and TRBJ1-1; perhaps TRBD1 as D (5 bases). The V and J ends lost 6 bases and 3 bases respectively, with 8 bases between them. The CDR3 has 11 amino acids. CDR1 is DFQATT, CDR2 SNEGSKA, per germline (reference sequence). CDR3 amino acids: CSAQDDTEAFF. The CDR3 nucleotides are TGCAGTGCACAGGATGACACTGAAGCTTTCTTT.

The chain joins TRBV7-2 to TRBJ1-2, with 8 bases identical to TRBD1. V lost 1 base, J lost 4 bases, and 11 bases stayed unmatched. This CDR3 region has 17 residues. CDR1 is SGHTA and CDR2 is FQGNSA in the germline V gene. CDR3 DNA sequence: TGTGCCAGCAGCTTAGGATTGTCTACAGGGGGAATCTATGGCTACACCTTC. Translation: CASSLGLSTGGIYGYTF.

V and J are TRBV7-2 and TRBJ2-1, with 8 nucleotides matching TRBD2. There are 15 residues in the CDR3. With 5 bases clipped from V and 7 bases from J, the junction kept 10 bases outside the gene matches. CDR1 and CDR2 (germline): SGHTA, FQGNSA. Here the CDR3 reads CASSPARLAQNEQFF. CDR3 coding DNA: TGTGCCAGCAGCCCAGCACGACTAGCGCAAAATGAGCAGTTCTTC.

The chain has TRBV28 and TRBJ2-7, with D unresolved. The CDR3 consists of 13 residues. V was shortened by 5 bases and J by 0 bases, with 8 bases between the two germline ends. From germline, CDR1 is MDHEN and CDR2 SYDVKM. The CDR3 coding sequence is TGTGCCAGCAGTGAAGACACCTCCTACGAGCAGTACTTC. It is translated as CASSEDTSYEQYF.

The rearrangement joins TRBV18 to TRBJ2-2, with TRBD2 matching 8 bases. V gave up 3 bases and J gave up 4 bases; unmatched junction bases: 7. Germline V gene lookup returns CDR1 KGHSH and CDR2 LQKENI. The CDR3 spans 16 residues. Here the CDR3 reads CASSPSSGRSTGELFF. The CDR3, as DNA: TGTGCCAGCTCACCTTCCAGCGGGAGATCCACCGGGGAGCTGTTTTTT.

The chain couples TRBV11-2 to TRBJ1-2; a weak D match, TRBD1 (6 bases). Trimming removed 6 bases at V and 5 bases at J, with 16 bases between. From germline, CDR1 is SGHAT and CDR2 FQNNGV. The CDR3 sequence is 14 residues long. CDR3 sequence (DNA): TGTGCCAGCAGACCTGGGACAAATACTTATGGCTACACCTTC. It translates to CASRPGTNTYGYTF.

This sequence joins TRBV5-6 and TRBJ2-1; tentatively, D is TRBD2 (6 bases). Trimming took off 5 bases at V and 13 bases at J, with 13 bases between the two ends. Germline V gives CDR1 SGHDT, CDR2 YYEEEE. This CDR3 comprises 11 residues. Here the CDR3 DNA reads TGTGCCAGCAGTTCGGAGGGTAACCAGTTCTTC. As protein: CASSSEGNQFF.

The CDR3 DNA follows: TGTGCCAGCAGCCCAACGCCCCTGCAGGCAGATACGCAGTATTTT. Amino acid sequence: CASSPTPLQADTQYF. The genes are TRBV11-2 and TRBJ2-3; D remains ambiguous. Trimming left V 5 bases short and J 4 bases short, with 16 bases between. The CDR3 covers 15 residues. CDR1 SGHAT and CDR2 FQNNGV come from the germline V gene.

The sample holds one count of this clone. This chain uses TRBV5-8 with TRBJ1-3; D perhaps matches TRBD1 (5 bases). The CDR3 runs to 15 residues. CDR1 is SGHTS and CDR2 is YDEGEE in the germline V gene. With 8 bases removed from V and 0 bases from J, the gap between germline ends came to 15 bases. The CDR3 region is CASFLWGDSGNTIYF. The CDR3 DNA follows: TGTGCCAGTTTTCTATGGGGGGACTCTGGAAACACCATATATTTT.

V and J are TRBV4-3 and TRBJ1-3; 8 nucleotides agree with TRBD1. Germline lookup yields CDR1 LGHNA and CDR2 YSLEER. The CDR3 extends over 18 amino acids. V gave up 0 bases and J gave up 0 bases; unmatched junction bases: 7. CDR3 region: CASSQDSGTGFSGNTIYF. In nucleotides, the CDR3 is TGCGCCAGCAGCCAAGACTCCGGGACAGGTTTCTCTGGAAACACCATATATTTT.